The following is a T cell receptor beta chain sequence with its context. The antigen remains unidentified. In the PCR, 60 Vbeta and 13 Jbeta primers were used. Here immunoSEQ multiplex PCR was the method, and the copy in TCRdb shows in-frame clones only, minus some. The sample yields roughly 100,000 clones, roughly 80% seen once. This sample is drawn from a study of cytomegalovirus exposure and HLA in healthy donors. The overall study: About 85 million unique TCRs from HLA-typed donors were held in an early release of data. Study-level results: In a later analysis, across HLA loci, associated TCR counts were highest for DRB1, lowest for HLA-C. In a later analysis, TCR beta V- and J-gene trimming showed a link to a missense DCLRE1C variant.

The CDR3 totals 15 residues. Deletions cut 0 bases from V and 6 bases from J, with 15 bases between. The germline V gene has CDR1 WNHNN and CDR2 SYGVQD (reference sequence). Sequenced input: PBMCs. This clonotype originated in a man aged 45 to 65 in good health and CMV-seropositive. The chain couples TRBV10-1 to TRBJ2-7; D is unresolved. The CDR3 region has the DNA TGCGCCAGCAGTGAGTCGCCTGGCAGTTTGGCCGAGCAGTACTTC. It encodes CASSESPGSLAEQYF.